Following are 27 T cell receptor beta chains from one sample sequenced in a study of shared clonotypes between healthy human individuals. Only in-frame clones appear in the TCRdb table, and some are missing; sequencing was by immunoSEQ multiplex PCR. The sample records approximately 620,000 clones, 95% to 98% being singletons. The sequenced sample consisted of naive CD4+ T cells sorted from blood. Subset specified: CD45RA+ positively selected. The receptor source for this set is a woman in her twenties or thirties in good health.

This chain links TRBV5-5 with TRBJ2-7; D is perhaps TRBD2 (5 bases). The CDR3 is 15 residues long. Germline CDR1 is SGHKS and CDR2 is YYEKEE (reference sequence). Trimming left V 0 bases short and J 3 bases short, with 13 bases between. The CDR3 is CASSLGQLAFYEQYF. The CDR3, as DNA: TGTGCCAGCAGCTTGGGTCAGCTAGCCTTCTACGAGCAGTACTTC.

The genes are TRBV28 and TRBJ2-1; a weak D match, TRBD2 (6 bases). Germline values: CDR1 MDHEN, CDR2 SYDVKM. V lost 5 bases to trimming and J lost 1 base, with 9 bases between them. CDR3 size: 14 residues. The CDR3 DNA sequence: TGTGCCAGCAGTCTAGCGCTATCCTACAATGAGCAGTTCTTC. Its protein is CASSLALSYNEQFF.

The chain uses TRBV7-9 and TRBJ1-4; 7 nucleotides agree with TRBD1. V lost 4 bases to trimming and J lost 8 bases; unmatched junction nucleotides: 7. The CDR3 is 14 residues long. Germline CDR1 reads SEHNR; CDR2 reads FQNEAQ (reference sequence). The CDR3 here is CASSSRGEREKLFF. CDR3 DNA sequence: TGTGCCAGCAGCTCCAGGGGGGAAAGGGAAAAACTGTTTTTT. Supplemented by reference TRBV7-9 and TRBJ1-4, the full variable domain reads DTGVSQNPRHKITKRGQNVTFRCDPISEHNRLYWYRQTLGQGPEFLTYFQNEAQLEKSRLLSDRFSAERPKGSFSTLEIQRTEQGDSAMYLCASSSRGEREKLFFGSGTQLSVL.

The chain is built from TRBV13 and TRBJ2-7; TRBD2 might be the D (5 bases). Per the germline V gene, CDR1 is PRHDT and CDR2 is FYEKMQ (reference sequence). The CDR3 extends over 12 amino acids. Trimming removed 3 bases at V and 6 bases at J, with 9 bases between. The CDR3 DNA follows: TGTGCCAGCAGCTTTGTAGGACTCGAGCAGTACTTC. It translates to CASSFVGLEQYF.

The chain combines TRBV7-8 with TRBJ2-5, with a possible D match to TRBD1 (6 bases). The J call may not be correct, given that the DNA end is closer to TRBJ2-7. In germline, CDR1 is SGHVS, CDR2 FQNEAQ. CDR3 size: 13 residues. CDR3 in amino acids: CASSPGQPYEQYF. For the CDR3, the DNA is TGTGCCAGCAGCCCTGGACAGCCCTACGAGCAGTACTTC.

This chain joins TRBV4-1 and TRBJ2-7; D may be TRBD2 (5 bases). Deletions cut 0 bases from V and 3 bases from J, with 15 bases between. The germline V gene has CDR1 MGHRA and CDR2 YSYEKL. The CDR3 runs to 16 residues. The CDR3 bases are TGCGCCAGCAGCCAAGAGAGCCGAGGGCCCCACTACGAGCAGTACTTC. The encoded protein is CASSQESRGPHYEQYF.

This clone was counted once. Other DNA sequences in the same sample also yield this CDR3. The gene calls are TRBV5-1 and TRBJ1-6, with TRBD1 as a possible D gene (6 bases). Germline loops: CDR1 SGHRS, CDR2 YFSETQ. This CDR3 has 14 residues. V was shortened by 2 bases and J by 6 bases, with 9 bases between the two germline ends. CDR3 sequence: CASSLQGGNSPLHF. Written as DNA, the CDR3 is TGCGCCAGCAGCTTACAGGGAGGTAATTCACCCCTCCACTTT. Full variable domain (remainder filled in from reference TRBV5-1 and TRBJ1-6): KAGVTQTPRYLIKTRGQQVTLSCSPISGHRSVSWYQQTPGQGLQFLFEYFSETQRNKGNFPGRFSGRQFSNSRSEMNVSTLELGDSALYLCASSLQGGNSPLHFGNGTRLTVT.

CDR3 sequence reads: CASRSIPGDTGELFF. As DNA, the CDR3 is TGCGCCAGCAGGTCAATCCCGGGGGACACCGGGGAGCTGTTTTTT. This chain uses TRBV5-1 with TRBJ2-2; tentatively, D is TRBD2 (6 bases). V was cut by 5 bases and J by 3 bases, with 14 bases left in between. Germline CDR1 and CDR2: SGHRS and YFSETQ. CDR3 length equals 15 residues.

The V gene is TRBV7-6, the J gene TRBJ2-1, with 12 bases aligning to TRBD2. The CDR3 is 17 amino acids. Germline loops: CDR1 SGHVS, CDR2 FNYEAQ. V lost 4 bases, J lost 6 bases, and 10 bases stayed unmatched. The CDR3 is CASSSQQGLAGTNEQFF. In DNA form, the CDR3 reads TGTGCCAGCAGCTCCCAACAGGGACTAGCGGGTACCAATGAGCAGTTCTTC.

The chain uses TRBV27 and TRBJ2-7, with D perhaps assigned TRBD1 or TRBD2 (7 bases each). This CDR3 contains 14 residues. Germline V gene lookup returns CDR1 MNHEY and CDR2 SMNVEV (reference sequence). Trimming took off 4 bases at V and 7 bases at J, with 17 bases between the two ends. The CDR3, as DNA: TGTGCCAGCAGTTCATCCGGGACAGCGGGGGAGCAGTACTTC. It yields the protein CASSSSGTAGEQYF.

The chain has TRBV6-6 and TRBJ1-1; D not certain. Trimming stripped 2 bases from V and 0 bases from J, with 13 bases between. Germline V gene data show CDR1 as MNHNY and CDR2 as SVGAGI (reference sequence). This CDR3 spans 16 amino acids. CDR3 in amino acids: CASSYTEVRMNTEAFF. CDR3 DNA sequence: TGTGCCAGCAGTTACACCGAAGTGAGGATGAACACTGAAGCTTTCTTT.

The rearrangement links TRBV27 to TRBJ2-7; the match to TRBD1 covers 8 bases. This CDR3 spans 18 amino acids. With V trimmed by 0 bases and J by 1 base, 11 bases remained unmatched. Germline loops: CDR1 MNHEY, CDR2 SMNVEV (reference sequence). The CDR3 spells CASSLSRGLRDRSYEQYF. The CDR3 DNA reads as TGTGCCAGCAGTTTATCCCGGGGGCTTAGGGACAGGTCCTACGAGCAGTACTTC.

As DNA, the CDR3 is TGTGCCAGCAGCCAACAGGGGGACCTGGAGCAGTACTTC. Translating gives CASSQQGDLEQYF. The rearrangement joins TRBV7-6 to TRBJ2-7; 8 positions match TRBD1. This CDR3 has 13 amino acids. V dropped 5 bases and J dropped 7; count of bases not matched to a gene: 7. CDR1 and CDR2 from the germline V gene are SGHVS and FNYEAQ.

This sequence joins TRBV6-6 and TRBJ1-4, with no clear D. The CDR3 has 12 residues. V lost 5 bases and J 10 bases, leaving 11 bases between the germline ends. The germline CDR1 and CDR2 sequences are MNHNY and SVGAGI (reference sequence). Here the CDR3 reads CASSRSVGKLFF. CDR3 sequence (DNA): TGTGCCAGCAGTCGGTCGGTAGGAAAACTGTTTTTT.

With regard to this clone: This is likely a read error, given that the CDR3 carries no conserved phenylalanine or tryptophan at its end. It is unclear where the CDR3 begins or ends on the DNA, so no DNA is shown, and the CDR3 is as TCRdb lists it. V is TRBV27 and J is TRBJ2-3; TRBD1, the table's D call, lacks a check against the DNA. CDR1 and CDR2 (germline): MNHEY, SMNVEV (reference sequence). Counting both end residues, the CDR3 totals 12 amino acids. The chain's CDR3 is CASSGTGTGRRG.

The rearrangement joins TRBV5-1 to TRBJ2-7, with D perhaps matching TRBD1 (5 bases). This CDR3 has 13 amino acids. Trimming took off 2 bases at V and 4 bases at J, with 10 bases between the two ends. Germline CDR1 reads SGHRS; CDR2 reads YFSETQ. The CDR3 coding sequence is TGCGCCAGCAGCTTTGCGACAGCGTACGAGCAGTACTTC. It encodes CASSFATAYEQYF.

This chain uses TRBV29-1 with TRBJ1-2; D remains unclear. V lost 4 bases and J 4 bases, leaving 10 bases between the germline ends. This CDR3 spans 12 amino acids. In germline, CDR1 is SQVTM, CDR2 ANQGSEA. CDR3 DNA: TGCAGCGTTGCGGAGTTCGGCTATGGCTACACCTTC. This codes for CSVAEFGYGYTF.

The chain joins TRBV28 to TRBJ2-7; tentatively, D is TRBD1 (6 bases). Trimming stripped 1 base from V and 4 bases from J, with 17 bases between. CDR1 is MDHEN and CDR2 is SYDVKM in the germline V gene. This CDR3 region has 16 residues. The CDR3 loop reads CASSLLGTSGDYEQYF. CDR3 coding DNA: TGTGCCAGCAGTTTATTGGGGACATCTGGAGATTACGAGCAGTACTTC.

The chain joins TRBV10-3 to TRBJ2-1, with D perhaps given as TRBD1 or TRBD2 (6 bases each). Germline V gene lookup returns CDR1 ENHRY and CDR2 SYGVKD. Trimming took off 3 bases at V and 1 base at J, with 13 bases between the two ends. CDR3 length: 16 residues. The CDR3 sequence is CAISEGGTLSYNEQFF. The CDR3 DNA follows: TGTGCCATCAGTGAAGGGGGGACTCTTTCCTACAATGAGCAGTTCTTC.

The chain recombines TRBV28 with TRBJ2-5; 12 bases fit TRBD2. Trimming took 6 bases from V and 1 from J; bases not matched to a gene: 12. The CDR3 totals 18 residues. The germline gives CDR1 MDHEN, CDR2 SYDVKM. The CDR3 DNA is TGTGCCAGCAGAGCCCGGGCTAGCGGGAGGGGATCCCAAGAGACCCAGTACTTC. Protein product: CASRARASGRGSQETQYF.

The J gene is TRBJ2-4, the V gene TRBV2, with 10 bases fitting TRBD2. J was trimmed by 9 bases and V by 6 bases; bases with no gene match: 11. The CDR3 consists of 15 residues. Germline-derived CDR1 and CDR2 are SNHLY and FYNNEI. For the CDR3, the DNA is TGTGCCAGCAGGACCCACAGCGGGGGGGGAGGCATTCAGTACTTC. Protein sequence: CASRTHSGGGGIQYF.

The CDR3 here is CASSLTGTGGRNTIYF. In nucleotides, the CDR3 is TGTGCCAGCAGCTTAACGGGGACAGGGGGTAGAAACACCATATATTTT. V and J are TRBV13 and TRBJ1-3; 11 positions agree with TRBD1. Per germline, CDR1 PRHDT and CDR2 FYEKMQ (reference sequence). CDR3 size: 16 residues. V lost 2 bases to trimming and J lost 5 bases; unmatched junction nucleotides: 5.

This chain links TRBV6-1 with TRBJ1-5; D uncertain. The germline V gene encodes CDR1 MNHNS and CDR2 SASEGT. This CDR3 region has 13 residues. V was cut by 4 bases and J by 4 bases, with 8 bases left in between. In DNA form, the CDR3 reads TGTGCCAGCAGTGTAACGGGAAATCAGCCCCAGCATTTT. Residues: CASSVTGNQPQHF.

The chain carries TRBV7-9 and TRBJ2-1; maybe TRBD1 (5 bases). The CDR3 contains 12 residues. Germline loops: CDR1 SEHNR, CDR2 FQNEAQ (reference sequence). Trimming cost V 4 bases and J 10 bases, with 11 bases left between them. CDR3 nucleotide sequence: TGTGCCAGCAGCTCGAATACAGGAGAGCAGTTCTTC. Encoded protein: CASSSNTGEQFF.

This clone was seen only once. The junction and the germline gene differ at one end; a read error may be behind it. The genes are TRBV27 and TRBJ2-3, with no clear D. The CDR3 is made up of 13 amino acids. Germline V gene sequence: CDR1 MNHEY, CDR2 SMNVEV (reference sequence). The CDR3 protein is CASTTVGTYTQYF. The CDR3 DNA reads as TGTGCCAGCACCACAGTAGGCACATATACGCAGTATTTT.

CDR3 protein: CASSIAGQLDTEAFF. The CDR3 DNA reads TGTGCCAGTAGTATAGCGGGACAGTTGGACACTGAAGCTTTCTTT. V usage is TRBV19 and J usage is TRBJ1-1, with TRBD1 identical over 7 bases. Germline values: CDR1 LNHDA, CDR2 SQIVND (reference sequence). V lost 1 base and J lost 3; bases outside the gene matches: 5. The CDR3 loop spans 15 amino acids.

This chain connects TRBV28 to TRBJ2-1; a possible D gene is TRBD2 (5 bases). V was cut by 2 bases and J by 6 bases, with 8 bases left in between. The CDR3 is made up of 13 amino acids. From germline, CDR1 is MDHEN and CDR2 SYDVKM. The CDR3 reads CASSLDGVNEQFF. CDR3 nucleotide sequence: TGTGCCAGCAGTTTAGACGGGGTCAATGAGCAGTTCTTC. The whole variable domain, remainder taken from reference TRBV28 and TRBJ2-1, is DVKVTQSSRYLVKRTGEKVFLECVQDMDHENMFWYRQDPGLGLRLIYFSYDVKMKEKGDIPEGYSVSREKKERFSLILESASTNQTSMYLCASSLDGVNEQFFGPGTRLTVL.